This TCR beta chain stems from a study of identical twins. Study-level results: Diverse VJ usage suggested most zero-insertion clonotypes were not invariant T cells. Beta out-of-frame sequences displayed a weaker excess of sharing between twins.

TCRdb processed the 5' RACE reads anew with MiXCR; each CDR3 protein has one entry. The sample yields about 720,000 distinct CDR3 sequences, 8% to 9% seen once. This clonotype was seen repeatedly, ten times or more. Its antigen is still unknown. Germline lookup yields CDR1 SGHRS and CDR2 YFSETQ. The CDR3 sequence is 15 residues long. V was cut by 4 bases and J by 4 bases, with 15 bases left in between. Separately, the same data were catalogued under a study of yellow fever vaccine responses in identical twins.

Sequencing was done on a sample of PBMCs. The rearrangement uses TRBV5-1 and TRBJ2-1; D is perhaps TRBD1 or TRBD2 (5 bases each). This TCR was recovered from a woman aged 18 to 35 in good health. The CDR3 loop reads CASSGASSGYNEQFF. Written as DNA, the CDR3 is TGCGCCAGCAGCGGGGCTAGCTCAGGGTACAATGAGCAGTTCTTC.